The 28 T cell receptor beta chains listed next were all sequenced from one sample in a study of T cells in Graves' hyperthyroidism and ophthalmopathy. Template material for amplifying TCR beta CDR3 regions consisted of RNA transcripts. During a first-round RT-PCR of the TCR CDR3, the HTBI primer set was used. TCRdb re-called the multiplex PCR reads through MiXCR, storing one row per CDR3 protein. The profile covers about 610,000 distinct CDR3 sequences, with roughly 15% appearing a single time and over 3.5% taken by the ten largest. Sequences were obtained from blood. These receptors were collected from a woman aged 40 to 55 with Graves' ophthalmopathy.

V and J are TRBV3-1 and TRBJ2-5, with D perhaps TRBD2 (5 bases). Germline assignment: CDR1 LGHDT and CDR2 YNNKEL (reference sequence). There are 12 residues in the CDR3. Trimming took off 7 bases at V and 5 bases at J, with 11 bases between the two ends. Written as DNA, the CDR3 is TGTGCCAGCACCCTCCGAGGGGAGACCCAGTACTTC. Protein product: CASTLRGETQYF.

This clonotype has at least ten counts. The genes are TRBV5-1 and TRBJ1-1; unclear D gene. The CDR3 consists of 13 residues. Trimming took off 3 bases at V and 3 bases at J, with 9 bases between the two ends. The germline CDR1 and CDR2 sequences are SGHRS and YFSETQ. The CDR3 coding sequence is TGCGCCAGCAGCTGGTCTAAAGACACTGAAGCTTTCTTT. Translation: CASSWSKDTEAFF.

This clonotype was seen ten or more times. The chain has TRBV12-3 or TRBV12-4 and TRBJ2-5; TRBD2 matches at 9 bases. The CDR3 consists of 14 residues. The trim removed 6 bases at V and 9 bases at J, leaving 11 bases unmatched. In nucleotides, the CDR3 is TGTGCCAGCAGAGGACTAGCGCAAAACGGAGCCCAGTACTTC. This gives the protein CASRGLAQNGAQYF.

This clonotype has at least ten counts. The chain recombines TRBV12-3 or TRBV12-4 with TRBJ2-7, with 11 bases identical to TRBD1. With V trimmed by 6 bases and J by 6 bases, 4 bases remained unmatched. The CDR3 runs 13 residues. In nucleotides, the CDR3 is TGTGCCAGCAGGCCGGGACAGGGGGTCGAGCAGTACTTC. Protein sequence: CASRPGQGVEQYF.

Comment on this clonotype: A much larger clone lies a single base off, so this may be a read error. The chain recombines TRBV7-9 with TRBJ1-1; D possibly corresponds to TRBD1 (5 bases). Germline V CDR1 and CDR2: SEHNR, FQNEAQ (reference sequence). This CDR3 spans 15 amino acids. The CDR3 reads CASSGVGGKNTEVFF. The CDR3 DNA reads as TGTGCCAGCAGCGGCGTCGGGGGGAAGAACACTGAAGTTTTCTTT. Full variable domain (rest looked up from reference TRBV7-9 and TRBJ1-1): DTGVSQNPRHKITKRGQNVTFRCDPISEHNRLYWYRQTLGQGPEFLTYFQNEAQLEKSRLLSDRFSAERPKGSFSTLEIQRTEQGDSAMYLCASSGVGGKNTEVFFGQGTRLTVV.

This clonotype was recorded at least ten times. The CDR3 bases are TGTGCCATCAGTGGTGACAGGGCCGTAAATCAGCCCCAGCATTTT. Translation: CAISGDRAVNQPQHF. This chain uses TRBV10-3 with TRBJ1-5; 7 bases fit TRBD1. V was pared by 4 bases and J by 4 bases, with 7 bases of the junction left unmatched. The CDR3 is 15 amino acids. Germline lookup yields CDR1 ENHRY and CDR2 SYGVKD.

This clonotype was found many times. CDR3 sequence: CASSARDRGHNQPQHF. CDR3 sequence (DNA): TGTGCCAGTAGTGCCCGGGACAGGGGGCACAATCAGCCCCAGCATTTT. The rearrangement joins TRBV19 to TRBJ1-5, with 12 bases lining up with TRBD1. Trimming took 5 bases from V and 3 from J; bases not matched to a gene: 5. CDR1 and CDR2 (germline): LNHDA, SQIVND (reference sequence). The CDR3 has 16 amino acids.

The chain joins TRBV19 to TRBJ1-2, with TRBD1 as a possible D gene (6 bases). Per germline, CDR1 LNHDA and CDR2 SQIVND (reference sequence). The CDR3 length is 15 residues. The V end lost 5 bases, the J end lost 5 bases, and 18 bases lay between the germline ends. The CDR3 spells CASSVAGARIYGYTF. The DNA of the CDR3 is TGTGCCAGTAGTGTAGCGGGGGCGCGGATTTATGGCTACACCTTC.

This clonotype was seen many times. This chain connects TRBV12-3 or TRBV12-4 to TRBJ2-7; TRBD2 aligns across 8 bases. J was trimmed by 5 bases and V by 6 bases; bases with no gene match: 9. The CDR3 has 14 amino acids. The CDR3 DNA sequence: TGTGCCAGCAGGCTAAGCGGGGGCGCGGACGAGCAGTACTTC. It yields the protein CASRLSGGADEQYF.

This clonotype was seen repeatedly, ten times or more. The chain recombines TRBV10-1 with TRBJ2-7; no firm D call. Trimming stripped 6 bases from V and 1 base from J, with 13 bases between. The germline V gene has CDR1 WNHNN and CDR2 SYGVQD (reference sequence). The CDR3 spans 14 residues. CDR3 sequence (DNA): TGCGCCAGCAGGGCCCTACCGGTTTCCTACGAGCAGTACTTC. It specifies CASRALPVSYEQYF.

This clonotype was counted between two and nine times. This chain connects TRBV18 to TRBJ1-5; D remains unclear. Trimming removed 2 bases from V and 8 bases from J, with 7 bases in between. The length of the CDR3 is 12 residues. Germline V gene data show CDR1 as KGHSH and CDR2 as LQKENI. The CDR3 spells CASSPTPEPQHF. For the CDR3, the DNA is TGTGCCAGCTCACCAACACCCGAGCCCCAGCATTTT.

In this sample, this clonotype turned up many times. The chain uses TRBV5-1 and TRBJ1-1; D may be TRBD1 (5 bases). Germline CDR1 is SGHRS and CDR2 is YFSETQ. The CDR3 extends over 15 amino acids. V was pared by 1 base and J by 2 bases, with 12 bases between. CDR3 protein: CASSLIPQGNTEAFF. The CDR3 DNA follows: TGCGCCAGCAGCTTGATTCCCCAGGGCAACACTGAAGCTTTCTTT. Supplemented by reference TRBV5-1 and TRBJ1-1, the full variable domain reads KAGVTQTPRYLIKTRGQQVTLSCSPISGHRSVSWYQQTPGQGLQFLFEYFSETQRNKGNFPGRFSGRQFSNSRSEMNVSTLELGDSALYLCASSLIPQGNTEAFFGQGTRLTVV.

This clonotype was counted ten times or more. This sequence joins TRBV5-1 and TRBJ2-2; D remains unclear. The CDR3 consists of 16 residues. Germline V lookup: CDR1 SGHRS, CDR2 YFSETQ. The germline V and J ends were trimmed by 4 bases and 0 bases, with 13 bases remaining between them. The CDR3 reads CASSPRVIANTGELFF. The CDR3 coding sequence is TGCGCCAGCAGCCCTAGGGTAATTGCGAACACCGGGGAGCTGTTTTTT.

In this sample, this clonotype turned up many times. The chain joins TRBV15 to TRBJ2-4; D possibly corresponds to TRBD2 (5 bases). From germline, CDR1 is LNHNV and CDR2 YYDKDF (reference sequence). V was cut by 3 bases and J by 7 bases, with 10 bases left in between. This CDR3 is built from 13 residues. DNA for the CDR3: TGTGCCACCAGCAGGGACTCACAGAACATTCAGTACTTC. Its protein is CATSRDSQNIQYF.

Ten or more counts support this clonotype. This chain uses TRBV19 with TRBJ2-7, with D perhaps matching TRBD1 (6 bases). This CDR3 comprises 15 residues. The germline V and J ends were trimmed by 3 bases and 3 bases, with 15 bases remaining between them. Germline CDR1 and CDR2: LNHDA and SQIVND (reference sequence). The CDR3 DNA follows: TGTGCCAGTAGTATGAGTGACACAGGGATCTACGAGCAGTACTTC. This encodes CASSMSDTGIYEQYF.

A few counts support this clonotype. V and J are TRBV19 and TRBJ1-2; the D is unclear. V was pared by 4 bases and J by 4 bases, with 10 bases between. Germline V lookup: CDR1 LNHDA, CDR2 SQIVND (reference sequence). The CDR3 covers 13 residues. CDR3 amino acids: CASSRGSLYGYTF. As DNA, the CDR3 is TGTGCCAGTAGTAGAGGGAGCCTCTATGGCTACACCTTC.

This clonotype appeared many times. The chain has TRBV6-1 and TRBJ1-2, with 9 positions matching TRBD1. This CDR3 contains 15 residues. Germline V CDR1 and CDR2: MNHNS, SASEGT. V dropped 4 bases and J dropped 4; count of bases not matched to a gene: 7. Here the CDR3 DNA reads TGTGCCAGCAGTGTACCGGGACAGGGAACCTATGGCTACACCTTC. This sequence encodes CASSVPGQGTYGYTF.

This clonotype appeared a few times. The CDR3 DNA reads TGCGCCAGCAGCCAAGCGGGGAGAGGTGGCTACACCTTC. Its protein is CASSQAGRGGYTF. The gene calls are TRBV4-3 and TRBJ1-2; D is unclear. CDR3 size: 13 residues. Trimming removed 1 base from V and 7 bases from J, with 10 bases in between. CDR1 is LGHNA, CDR2 YSLEER, per germline.

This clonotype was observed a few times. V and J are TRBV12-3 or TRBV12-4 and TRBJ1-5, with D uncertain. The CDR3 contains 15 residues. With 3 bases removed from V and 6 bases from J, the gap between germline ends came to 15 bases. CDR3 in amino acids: CASSLGLGGAQPQHF. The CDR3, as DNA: TGTGCCAGCAGTTTGGGTTTGGGAGGAGCTCAGCCCCAGCATTTT.

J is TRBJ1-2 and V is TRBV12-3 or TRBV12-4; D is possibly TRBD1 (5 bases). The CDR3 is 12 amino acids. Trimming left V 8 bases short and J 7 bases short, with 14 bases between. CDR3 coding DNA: TGTGCCAGCGGGGGAATCGGCCCTGGCTACACCTTC. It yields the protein CASGGIGPGYTF.

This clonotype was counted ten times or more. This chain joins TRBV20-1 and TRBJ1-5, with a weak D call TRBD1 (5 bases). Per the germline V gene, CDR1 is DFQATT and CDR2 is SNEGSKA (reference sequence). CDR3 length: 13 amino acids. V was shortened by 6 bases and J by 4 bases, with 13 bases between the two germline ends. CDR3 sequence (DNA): TGCAGTGCGGGAACCTCAGGGAATCAGCCCCAGCATTTT. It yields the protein CSAGTSGNQPQHF.

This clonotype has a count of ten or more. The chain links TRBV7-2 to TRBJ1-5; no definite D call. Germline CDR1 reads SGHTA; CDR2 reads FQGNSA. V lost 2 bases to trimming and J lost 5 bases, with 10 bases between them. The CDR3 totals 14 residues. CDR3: CASSLIYLDQPQHF. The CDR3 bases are TGTGCCAGCAGCTTAATTTATCTTGATCAGCCCCAGCATTTT.

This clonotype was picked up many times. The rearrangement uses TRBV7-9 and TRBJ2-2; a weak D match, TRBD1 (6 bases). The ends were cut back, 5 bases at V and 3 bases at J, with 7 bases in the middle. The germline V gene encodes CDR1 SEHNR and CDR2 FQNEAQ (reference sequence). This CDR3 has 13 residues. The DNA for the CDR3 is TGTGCCAGCAGCCACAGGGACACCGGGGAGCTGTTTTTT. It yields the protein CASSHRDTGELFF.

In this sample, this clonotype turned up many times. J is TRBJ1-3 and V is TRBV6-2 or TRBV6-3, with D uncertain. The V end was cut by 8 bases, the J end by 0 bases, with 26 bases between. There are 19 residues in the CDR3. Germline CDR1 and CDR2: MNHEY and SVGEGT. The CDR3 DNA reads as TGTGCCAGCCGCCCACGGATGGTTAGCCTTAATTCCTCTGGAAACACCATATATTTT. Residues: CASRPRMVSLNSSGNTIYF.

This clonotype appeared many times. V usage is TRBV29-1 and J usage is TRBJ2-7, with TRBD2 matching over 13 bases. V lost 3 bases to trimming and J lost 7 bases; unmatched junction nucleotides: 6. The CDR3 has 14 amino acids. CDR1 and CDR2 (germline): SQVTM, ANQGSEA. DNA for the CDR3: TGCAGCGTTGACGGACTAGCGGGAGCGACTGAGCAGTACTTC. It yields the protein CSVDGLAGATEQYF.

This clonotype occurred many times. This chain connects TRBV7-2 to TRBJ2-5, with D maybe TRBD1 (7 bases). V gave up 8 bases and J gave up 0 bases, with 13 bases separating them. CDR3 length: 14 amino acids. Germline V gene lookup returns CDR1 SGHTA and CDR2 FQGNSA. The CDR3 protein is CASGGTDYQETQYF. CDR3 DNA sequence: TGTGCCAGCGGCGGGACAGATTACCAAGAGACCCAGTACTTC.

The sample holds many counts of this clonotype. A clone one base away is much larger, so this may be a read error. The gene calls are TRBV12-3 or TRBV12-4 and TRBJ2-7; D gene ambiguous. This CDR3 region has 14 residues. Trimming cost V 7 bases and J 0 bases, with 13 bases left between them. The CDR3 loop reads CASKPGLSSYEQYF. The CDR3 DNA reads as TGTGCCAGCAAACCGGGCCTCAGCTCCTACGAGCAGTACTTC.

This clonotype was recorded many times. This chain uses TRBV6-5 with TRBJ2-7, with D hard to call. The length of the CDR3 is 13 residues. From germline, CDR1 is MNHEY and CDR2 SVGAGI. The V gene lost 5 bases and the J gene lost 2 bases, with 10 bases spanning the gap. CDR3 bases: TGTGCCAGCAGTCACCGCGCCCCCTACGAGCAGTACTTC. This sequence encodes CASSHRAPYEQYF.